The T cell receptor (beta chain) under discussion was sequenced for a study of cytomegalovirus exposure and HLA in healthy donors. This CDR3 spans 17 amino acids. From germline, CDR1 is LNHDA and CDR2 SQIVND (reference sequence). Germline trimming cut 6 bases from V and 5 bases from J; bases unmatched to any gene: 16. Researchers ran the PCR with 60 Vbeta and 13 Jbeta primers. Libraries were prepared by immunoSEQ multiplex PCR; TCRdb keeps only in-frame clonotypes and omits some of them. The table lists 270,000 or so clones, approximately 91% of them singletons. The sequencing input was PBMCs. The source is a girl aged 2 to 10 in good health and CMV-seronegative. The V call is TRBV19, the J call TRBJ1-3; 7 nucleotides line up with TRBD1. The CDR3, as DNA: TGTGCCAGTAGAAACCGGTTATTGGGACAGAGAAGAAACACCATATATTTT. This gives the protein CASRNRLLGQRRNTIYF.